The following is a T cell receptor beta chain sequence with its context. The method was immunoSEQ multiplex PCR; TCRdb's version includes in-frame clones alone and lacks a portion of them. This table holds some 390,000 clones, 70% to 90% found once. The CDR3 extends over 14 amino acids. V trimming: 7 bases; J trimming: 7 bases; junction bases outside the gene matches: 5. Germline values: CDR1 MGHDK, CDR2 SYGVNS. This specimen comes from a study of blood T cell repertoires in COVID-19. Across the whole study: T cells, B-cell-depleted T cells, or PBMCs provided the cDNA or gDNA that served as material.

Sequences were obtained from peripheral blood. The source of this sequence is a woman aged 60-75 years with COVID-19, enrolled during active disease. The chain uses TRBV25-1 and TRBJ1-4; 11 bases map to TRBD1. CDR3 sequence (DNA): TGTGCCAGCACCCCGGGACAGGGGGTTGAAAAACTGTTTTTT. Amino acid sequence: CASTPGQGVEKLFF.